This T cell receptor beta chain was sequenced for a study of blood T cells in healthy people across ages. Next came a second PCR, run for about 6 to 12 cycles, which used a sample-barcoded 5' primer along with a J-beta primer mix. A 12-random-nucleotide template-switch adaptor tagged each cDNA molecule. A single record per CDR3 protein comes from TCRdb applying MiXCR to the 5' RACE reads. Of more than 750,000 distinct CDR3 sequences listed, almost 30% are singletons. V was clipped by 3 bases and J by 9 bases; unmatched bases: 8. The CDR3 loop spans 16 amino acids. The V gene's germline CDR1 is KGHSH and CDR2 LQKENI. A further study also used this sample, focusing on T cells of mothers and their children. As that study records: Three healthy Caucasian mothers, along with their six children, served as the donors.

This chain links TRBV18 with TRBJ1-6; TRBD1 aligns across 10 bases. The sample was blood. This sequence was found in a woman aged 35 to 49 in good health. The CDR3 region is CASSPSRQGASSPLHF. CDR3 bases: TGTGCCAGCTCACCGTCACGACAGGGGGCCTCTTCACCCCTCCACTTT. Variable domain in full (rest from reference TRBV18 and TRBJ1-6): NAGVMQNPRHLVRRRGQEARLRCSPMKGHSHVYWYRQLPEEGLKFMVYLQKENIIDESGMPKERFSAEFPKEGPSILRIQQVVRGDSAAYFCASSPSRQGASSPLHFGNGTRLTVT.